This entry lists 2 T cell receptor beta chains sequenced from one sample in a study of cytomegalovirus exposure and HLA in healthy donors. PCR was performed using 60 Vbeta and 13 Jbeta primers. The repertoire was sequenced with immunoSEQ multiplex PCR; TCRdb's copy has only in-frame clones and lacks some. The table lists under 200,000 clones, 82% of them singletons, with 0.7% to 0.95% in the top ten. The specimen sequenced was PBMCs. The receptors here all came from a young woman in good health and CMV-seronegative.

The rearrangement joins TRBV6-6 to TRBJ2-4, with TRBD2 as a possible D gene (7 bases). With 4 bases removed from V and 5 bases from J, the gap between germline ends came to 18 bases. The CDR3 is made up of 16 amino acids. Germline values: CDR1 MNHNY, CDR2 SVGAGI (reference sequence). The CDR3, as DNA: TGTGCCAGCAGTTCCGAAGGAGGGGGGGCCCAAAACATTCAGTACTTC. Translating it yields CASSSEGGGAQNIQYF.

The rearrangement joins TRBV5-6 to TRBJ2-5, with D possibly matching TRBD2 (6 bases). Germline V CDR1 and CDR2: SGHDT, YYEEEE. V gave up 1 base and J gave up 4 bases, with 14 bases separating them. The CDR3 covers 15 residues. In nucleotides, the CDR3 is TGTGCCAGCAGCTTGAGGAATCCCGGGGGAGAGACCCAGTACTTC. This sequence encodes CASSLRNPGGETQYF.